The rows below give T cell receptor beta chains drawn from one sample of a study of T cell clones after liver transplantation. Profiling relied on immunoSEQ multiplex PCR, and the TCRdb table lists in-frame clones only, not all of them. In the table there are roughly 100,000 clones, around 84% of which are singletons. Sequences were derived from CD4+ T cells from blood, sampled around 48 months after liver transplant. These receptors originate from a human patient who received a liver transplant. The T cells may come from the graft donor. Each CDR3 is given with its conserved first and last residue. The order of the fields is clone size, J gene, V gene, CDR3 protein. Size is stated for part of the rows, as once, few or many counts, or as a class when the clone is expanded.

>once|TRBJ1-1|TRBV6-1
CASRPPRGTNTEAFF
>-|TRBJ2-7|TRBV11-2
CASSLPGGYEQYF
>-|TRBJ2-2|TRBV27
CASSLLVDTGELFF
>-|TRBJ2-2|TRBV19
CASSMVRGGELFF
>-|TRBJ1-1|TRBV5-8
CASSRSGQLRTEAFF
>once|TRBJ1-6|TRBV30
CAWEQGVGNSPLHF
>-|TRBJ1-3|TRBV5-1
CASSQSSGNTIYF
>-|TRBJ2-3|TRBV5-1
CASSLGTSADTQYF
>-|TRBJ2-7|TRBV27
CASSSGTGGLYEQYF
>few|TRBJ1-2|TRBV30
CAWSPYSGGYGYTF
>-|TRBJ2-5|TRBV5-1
CASSFGGAPEETQYF
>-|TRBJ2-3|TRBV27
CASSYIGGAYTQYF
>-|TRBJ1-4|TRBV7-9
CASSLGYRGLSSTNEKLFF
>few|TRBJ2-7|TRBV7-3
CASSLTGRNDEQYF
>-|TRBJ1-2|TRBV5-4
CASSLQGARYGYTF
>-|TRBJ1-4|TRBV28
CASSLFRNNEKLFF
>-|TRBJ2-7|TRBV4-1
CASSQDNGPYEQYF
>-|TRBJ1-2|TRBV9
CASSDRQGPTGGYTF
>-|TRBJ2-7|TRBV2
CASSEDRVHEQYF
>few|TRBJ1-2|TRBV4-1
CASSQGTGTAYGYTF
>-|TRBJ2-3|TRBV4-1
CASSQSGTAGTDTQYF
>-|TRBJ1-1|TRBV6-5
CASRAETYQAFF
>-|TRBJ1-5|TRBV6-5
CASSQTGAAQPQHF
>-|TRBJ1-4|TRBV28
CASRTGGREKLFF
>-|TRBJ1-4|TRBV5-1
CASSLQMNEKLFF
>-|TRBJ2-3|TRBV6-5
CASTTGAVQADTQYF
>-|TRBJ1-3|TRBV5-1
CASSLGQTGNTIYF
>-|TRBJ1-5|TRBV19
CASSGTGRQPQHF
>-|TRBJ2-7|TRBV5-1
CASSPNGGRSYEQYF
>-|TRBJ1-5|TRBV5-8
CASSLGFLGNQPQHF
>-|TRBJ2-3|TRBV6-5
CASSYRGTGRTDTQYF
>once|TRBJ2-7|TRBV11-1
CASSPREAPVREQYF
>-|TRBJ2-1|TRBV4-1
CASSLRVGSYNEQFF
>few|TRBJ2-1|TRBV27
CASSADRGSYNEQFF
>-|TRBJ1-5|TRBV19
CASSSQVGNQPQHF
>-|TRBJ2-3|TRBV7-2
CASSFTGTSTDTQYF